This TCR beta chain was retrieved from a study of cytomegalovirus exposure and HLA in healthy donors. The study's findings and limits: Associated with cytomegalovirus, according to the listing, were 150 to 200 TCR beta chains. Most TCR beta V segments were productive about 87% or about 30% of the time in an earlier analysis.

Primers: 60 Vbeta forward and 13 Jbeta reverse. The protocol was immunoSEQ multiplex PCR, while the TCRdb copy is restricted to in-frame clones and leaves out a portion. The data contain roughly 60,000 clones, about four fifths of them singletons. As concerns this clone: The antigen is undetermined.

This CDR3 has 14 residues. Per the germline V gene, CDR1 is SGHRS and CDR2 is YFSETQ. V lost 0 bases, J lost 7 bases, and 5 bases stayed unmatched. The material sequenced was PBMCs. The receptor was isolated from a female donor in good health and CMV-seronegative. The gene calls are TRBV5-1 and TRBJ1-2; 8 bases agree with TRBD1. CDR3 loop: CASSLARTGFGYTF. Here the CDR3 DNA reads TGCGCCAGCAGCTTGGCGAGGACAGGGTTTGGCTACACCTTC.